Presented here are 7 T cell receptor beta chains from one specimen sequenced in a study of molecular identifiers for immune sequencing clone quantification. TCRdb fed the PCR reads into MiXCR, producing one record per CDR3 protein. The sample consists of 460,000 or so distinct CDR3 sequences, less than 30% of them appearing once. The sequencing sample was made of naive CD8+ T cells from blood, with Jurkat cell RNA spiked in. Subset reported: FACS-sorted CD8+CD4-CCR7+CD45RA+ naive T cells. Receptor source: a human donor in good health. Some libraries in this study had Jurkat cell RNA spiked in.

There are a few counts of this clonotype. The chain joins TRBV7-2 to TRBJ1-1; TRBD1 is a possible D gene (5 bases). Germline loops: CDR1 SGHTA, CDR2 FQGNSA. This CDR3 is 15 amino acids long. Trimming took 0 bases from V and 5 from J, leaving 13 bases between them. The CDR3 coding sequence is TGTGCCAGCAGCTTAGCGGTTTGGGGGGGGACTGAAGCTTTCTTT. This sequence encodes CASSLAVWGGTEAFF. The full variable domain, its missing parts supplied by reference TRBV7-2 and TRBJ1-1, is GAGVSQSPSNKVTEKGKDVELRCDPISGHTALYWYRQSLGQGLEFLIYFQGNSAPDKSGLPSDRFSAERTGGSVSTLTIQRTQQEDSAVYLCASSLAVWGGTEAFFGQGTRLTVV.

V gene TRBV4-1 combines with J gene TRBJ1-1, with 8 bases that match TRBD1. The germline CDR1 and CDR2 sequences are MGHRA and YSYEKL. The CDR3 is 15 amino acids. J was trimmed by 0 bases and V by 3 bases; bases with no gene match: 3. CDR3 bases: TGCGCCAGCAGCCAGGACAGGGCCCTGAACACTGAAGCTTTCTTT. This translates into CASSQDRALNTEAFF.

This clonotype was detected a few times. This chain joins TRBV30 and TRBJ1-5; D remains unclear. The CDR3 runs 13 residues. The V end was cut by 3 bases, the J end by 3 bases, with 9 bases between. Looked up from germline, CDR1 is GTSNPN and CDR2 is SVGIG (reference sequence). The CDR3 sequence is CAWSDGFNQPQHF. Written as DNA, the CDR3 is TGTGCCTGGAGCGACGGATTCAATCAGCCCCAGCATTTT.

The V and J genes are TRBV19 and TRBJ2-1, with D tentatively TRBD1 or TRBD2 (5 bases each). CDR3 length: 14 amino acids. Germline assignment: CDR1 LNHDA and CDR2 SQIVND (reference sequence). V lost 6 bases, J lost 5 bases, and 14 bases lay in between. Written as DNA, the CDR3 is TGTGCCAGTAGCCTCCCCGGGACCAACAATGAGCAGTTCTTC. Amino acid sequence: CASSLPGTNNEQFF.

In this sample, this clonotype turned up many times. The V call is TRBV27, the J call TRBJ2-3; D uncertain. The V end was cut by 4 bases, the J end by 11 bases, with 19 bases between. Looked up from germline, CDR1 is MNHEY and CDR2 is SMNVEV (reference sequence). The CDR3 is 14 amino acids. CDR3 protein: CASSSTPRTAEQYF. The CDR3, as DNA: TGTGCCAGCAGTTCAACCCCGAGAACGGCCGAGCAGTATTTT.

The chain has TRBV7-3 and TRBJ2-2; 9 bases line up with TRBD1. The CDR3 length is 14 residues. The germline CDR1 and CDR2 sequences are SGHTA and FQGTGA. V shed 10 bases and J 6 bases; nucleotides not matched to a gene: 9. The CDR3 DNA reads as TGTGCCATCCCGGGGGACAGGGCCTCCGGGGAGCTGTTTTTT. It codes for CAIPGDRASGELFF.

Ten or more counts support this clonotype. The chain recombines TRBV7-9 with TRBJ2-5, with 7 bases lining up with TRBD1. Germline loops: CDR1 SEHNR, CDR2 FQNEAQ (reference sequence). The J segment lost 1 base and the V segment lost 5 bases, leaving 7 bases of the junction unmatched. The CDR3 is 15 amino acids. The chain's CDR3 is CASSNLGQLQETQYF. CDR3 DNA: TGTGCCAGCAGCAACTTGGGACAGCTCCAAGAGACCCAGTACTTC. Combining the CDR3 with reference TRBV7-9 and TRBJ2-5 gives the whole variable domain DTGVSQNPRHKITKRGQNVTFRCDPISEHNRLYWYRQTLGQGPEFLTYFQNEAQLEKSRLLSDRFSAERPKGSFSTLEIQRTEQGDSAMYLCASSNLGQLQETQYFGPGTRLLVL.